This TCR beta chain was retrieved from a study of neurological immune-mediated disorders. TCRdb recomputed calls from the 5' RACE reads with MiXCR, one row per CDR3 protein. The sample has around 29,000 distinct CDR3 sequences, about 12% seen once. J gave up 8 bases and V 4 bases, and 9 bases lay outside the gene matches. Germline CDR1 MNHEY, CDR2 SVGAGI. The CDR3 extends over 15 amino acids. In its sample, this clonotype is medium-sized (0.01 to 0.1%). Source material: PBMCs. The chain recombines TRBV6-5 with TRBJ1-5; 9 bases are shared with TRBD1. This receptor was taken from a woman aged 55 to 70 in good health. CDR3 nucleotides: TGTGCCAGCAGTTTCTCACAGGGGGCGGTCAAGCCCCAGCATTTT. It translates to CASSFSQGAVKPQHF.